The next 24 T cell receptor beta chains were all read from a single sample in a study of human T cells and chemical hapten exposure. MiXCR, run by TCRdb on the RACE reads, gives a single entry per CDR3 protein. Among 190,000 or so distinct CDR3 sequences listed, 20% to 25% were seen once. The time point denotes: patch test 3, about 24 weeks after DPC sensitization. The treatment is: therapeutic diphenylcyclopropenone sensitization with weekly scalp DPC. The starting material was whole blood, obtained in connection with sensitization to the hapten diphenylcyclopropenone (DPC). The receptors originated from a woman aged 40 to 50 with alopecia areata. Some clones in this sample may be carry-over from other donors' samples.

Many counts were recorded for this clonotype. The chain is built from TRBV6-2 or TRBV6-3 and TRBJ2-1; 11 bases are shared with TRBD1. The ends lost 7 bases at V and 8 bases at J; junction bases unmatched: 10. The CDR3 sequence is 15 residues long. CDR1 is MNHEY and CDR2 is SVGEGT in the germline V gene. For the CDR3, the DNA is TGTGCCAGCATGGCACCGGGACAGGGGGTTTATGAGCAGTTCTTC. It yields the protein CASMAPGQGVYEQFF.

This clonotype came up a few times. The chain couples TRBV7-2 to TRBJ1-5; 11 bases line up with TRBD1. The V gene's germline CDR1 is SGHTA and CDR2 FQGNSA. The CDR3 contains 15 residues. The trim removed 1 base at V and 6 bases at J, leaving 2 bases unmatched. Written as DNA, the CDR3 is TGTGCCAGCAGCTTAGTCGGGACAGGGGGTCAGCCCCAGCATTTT. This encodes CASSLVGTGGQPQHF.

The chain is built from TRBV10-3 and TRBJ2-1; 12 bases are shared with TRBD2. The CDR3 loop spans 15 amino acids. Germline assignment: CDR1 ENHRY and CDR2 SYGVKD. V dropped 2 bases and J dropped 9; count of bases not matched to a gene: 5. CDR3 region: CAISEGRLAGVEQFF. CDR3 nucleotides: TGTGCCATCAGTGAGGGACGACTAGCGGGAGTTGAGCAGTTCTTC.

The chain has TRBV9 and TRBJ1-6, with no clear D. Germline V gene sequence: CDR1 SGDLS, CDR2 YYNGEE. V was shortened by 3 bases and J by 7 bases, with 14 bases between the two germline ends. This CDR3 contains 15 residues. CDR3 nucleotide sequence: TGTGCCAGCAGCGGTTCGGACTCCCTCAATTCACCCCTCCACTTT. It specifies CASSGSDSLNSPLHF.

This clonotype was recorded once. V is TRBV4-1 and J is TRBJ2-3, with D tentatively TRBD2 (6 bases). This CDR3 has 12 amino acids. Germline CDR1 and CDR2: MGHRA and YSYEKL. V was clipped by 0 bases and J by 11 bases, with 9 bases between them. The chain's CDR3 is CASSQDAREQYF. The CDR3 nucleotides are TGCGCCAGCAGCCAAGATGCGCGGGAGCAGTATTTT.

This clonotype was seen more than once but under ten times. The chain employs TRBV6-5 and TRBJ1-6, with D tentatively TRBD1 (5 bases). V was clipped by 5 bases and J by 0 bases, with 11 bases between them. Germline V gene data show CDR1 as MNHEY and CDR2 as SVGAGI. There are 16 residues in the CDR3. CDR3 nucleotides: TGTGCCAGCAGTCGGGACCGGAGCTCCTATAATTCACCCCTCCACTTT. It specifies CASSRDRSSYNSPLHF.

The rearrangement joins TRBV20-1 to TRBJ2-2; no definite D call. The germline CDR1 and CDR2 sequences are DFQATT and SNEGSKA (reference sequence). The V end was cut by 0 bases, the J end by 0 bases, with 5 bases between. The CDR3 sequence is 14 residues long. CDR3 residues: CSARETTNTGELFF. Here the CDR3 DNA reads TGCAGTGCTAGAGAGACGACGAACACCGGGGAGCTGTTTTTT.

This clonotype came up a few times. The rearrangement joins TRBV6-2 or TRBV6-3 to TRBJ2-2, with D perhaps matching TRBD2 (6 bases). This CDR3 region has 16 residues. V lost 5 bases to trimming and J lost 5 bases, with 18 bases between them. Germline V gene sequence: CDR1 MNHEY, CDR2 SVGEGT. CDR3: CASSRSHSGETGELFF. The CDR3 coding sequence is TGTGCCAGCAGTCGGTCTCATTCGGGAGAAACCGGGGAGCTGTTTTTT.

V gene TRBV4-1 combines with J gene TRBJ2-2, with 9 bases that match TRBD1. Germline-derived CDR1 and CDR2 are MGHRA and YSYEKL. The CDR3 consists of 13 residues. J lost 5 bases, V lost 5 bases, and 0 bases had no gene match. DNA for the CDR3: TGCGCCAGCAGCGGGACAGGGACCGGGGAGCTGTTTTTT. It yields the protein CASSGTGTGELFF.

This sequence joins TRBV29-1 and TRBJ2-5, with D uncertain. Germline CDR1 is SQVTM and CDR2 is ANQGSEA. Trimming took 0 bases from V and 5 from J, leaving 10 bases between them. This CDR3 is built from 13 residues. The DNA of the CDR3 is TGCAGCGTTGAAGAACAGTCACAGGAGACCCAGTACTTC. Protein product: CSVEEQSQETQYF.

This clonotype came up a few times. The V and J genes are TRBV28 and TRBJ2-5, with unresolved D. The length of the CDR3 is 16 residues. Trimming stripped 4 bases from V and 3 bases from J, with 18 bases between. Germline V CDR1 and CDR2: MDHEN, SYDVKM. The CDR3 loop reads CASSSRSTSIEETQYF. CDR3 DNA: TGTGCCAGCAGTTCACGATCGACCTCGATAGAAGAGACCCAGTACTTC. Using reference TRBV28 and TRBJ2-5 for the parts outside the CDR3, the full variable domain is DVKVTQSSRYLVKRTGEKVFLECVQDMDHENMFWYRQDPGLGLRLIYFSYDVKMKEKGDIPEGYSVSREKKERFSLILESASTNQTSMYLCASSSRSTSIEETQYFGPGTRLLVL.

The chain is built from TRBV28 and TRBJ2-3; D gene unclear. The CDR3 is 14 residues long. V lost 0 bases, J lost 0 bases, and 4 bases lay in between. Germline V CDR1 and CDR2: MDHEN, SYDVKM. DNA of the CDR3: TGTGCCAGCAGTTTATGGATAAGCACAGATACGCAGTATTTT. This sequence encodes CASSLWISTDTQYF.

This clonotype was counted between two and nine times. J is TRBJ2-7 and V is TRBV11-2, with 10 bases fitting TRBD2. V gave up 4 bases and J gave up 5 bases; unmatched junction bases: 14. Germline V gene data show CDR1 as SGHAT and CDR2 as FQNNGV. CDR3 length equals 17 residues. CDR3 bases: TGTGCCAGCAGCTCAGCCGGGGCTAGCGGGAGATATAACGAGCAGTACTTC. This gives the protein CASSSAGASGRYNEQYF.

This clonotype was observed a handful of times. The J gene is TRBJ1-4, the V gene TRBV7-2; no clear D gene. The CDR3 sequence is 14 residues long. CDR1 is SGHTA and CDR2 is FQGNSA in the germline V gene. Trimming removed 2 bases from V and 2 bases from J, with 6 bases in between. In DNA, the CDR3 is TGTGCCAGCAGCTTACAGGCCACTAATGAAAAACTGTTTTTT. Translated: CASSLQATNEKLFF.

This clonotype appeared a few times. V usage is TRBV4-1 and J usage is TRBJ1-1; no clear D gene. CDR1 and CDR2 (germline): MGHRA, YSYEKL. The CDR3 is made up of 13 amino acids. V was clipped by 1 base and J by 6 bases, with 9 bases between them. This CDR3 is CASSQAWVSEAFF. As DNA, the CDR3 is TGCGCCAGCAGCCAAGCGTGGGTTTCTGAAGCTTTCTTT.

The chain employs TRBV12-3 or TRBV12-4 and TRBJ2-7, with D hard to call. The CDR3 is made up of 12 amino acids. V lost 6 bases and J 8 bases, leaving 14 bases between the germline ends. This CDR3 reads CASRKDGVQQYF. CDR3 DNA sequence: TGTGCCAGCAGAAAGGACGGCGTCCAGCAGTACTTC.

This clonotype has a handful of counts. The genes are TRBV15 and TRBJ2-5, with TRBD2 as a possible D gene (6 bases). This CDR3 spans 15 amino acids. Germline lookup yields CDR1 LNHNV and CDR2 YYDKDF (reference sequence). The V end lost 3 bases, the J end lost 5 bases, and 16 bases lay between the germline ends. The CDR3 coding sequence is TGTGCCACCAGCAGGGGCGGGGCAGGGCTGGAGACCCAGTACTTC. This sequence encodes CATSRGGAGLETQYF.

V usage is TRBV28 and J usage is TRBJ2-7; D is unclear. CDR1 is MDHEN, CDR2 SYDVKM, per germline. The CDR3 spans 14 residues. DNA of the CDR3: TGTACCGCCCAAGTCCCAGGCAGCTCCTACGAGCAGTACTTC. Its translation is CTAQVPGSSYEQYF.

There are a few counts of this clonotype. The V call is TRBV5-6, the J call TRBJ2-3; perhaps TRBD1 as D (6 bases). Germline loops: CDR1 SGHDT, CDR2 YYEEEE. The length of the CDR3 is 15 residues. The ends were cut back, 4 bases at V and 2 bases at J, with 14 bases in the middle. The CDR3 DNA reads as TGTGCCAGCAGCATTAACAGGGCATACACAGATACGCAGTATTTT. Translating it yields CASSINRAYTDTQYF.

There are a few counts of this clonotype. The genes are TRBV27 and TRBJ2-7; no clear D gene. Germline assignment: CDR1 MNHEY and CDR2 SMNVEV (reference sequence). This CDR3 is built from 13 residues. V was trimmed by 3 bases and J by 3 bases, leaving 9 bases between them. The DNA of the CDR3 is TGTGCCAGCAGTTTCGGATGGGGCTACGAGCAGTACTTC. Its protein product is CASSFGWGYEQYF.

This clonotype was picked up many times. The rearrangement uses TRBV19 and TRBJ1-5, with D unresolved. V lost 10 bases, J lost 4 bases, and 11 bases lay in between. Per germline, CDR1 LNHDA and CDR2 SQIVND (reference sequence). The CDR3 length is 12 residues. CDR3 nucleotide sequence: TGTGCCACCAATCAGGCTAATCAGCCCCAGCATTTT. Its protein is CATNQANQPQHF.

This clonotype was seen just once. The CDR3 nucleotides are TGTGCCACCAGTGACACCGGGAGTCCCTCCTACAATGAGCAGTTCTTC. As protein: CATSDTGSPSYNEQFF. The chain combines TRBV24-1 with TRBJ2-1; tentatively, D is TRBD2 (6 bases). The ends were cut back, 4 bases at V and 0 bases at J, with 12 bases in the middle. The CDR3 contains 16 residues. CDR1 is KGHDR, CDR2 SFDVKD, per germline.

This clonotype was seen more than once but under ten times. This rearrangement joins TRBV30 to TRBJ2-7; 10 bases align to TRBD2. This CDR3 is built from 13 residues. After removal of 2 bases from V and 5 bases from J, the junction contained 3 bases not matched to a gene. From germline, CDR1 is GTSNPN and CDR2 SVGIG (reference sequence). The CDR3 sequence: CAWSSGRANEQYF. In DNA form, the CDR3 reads TGTGCCTGGAGTAGCGGGAGGGCCAACGAGCAGTACTTC. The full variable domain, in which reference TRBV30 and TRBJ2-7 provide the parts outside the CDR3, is SQTIHQWPATLVQPVGSPLSLECTVEGTSNPNLYWYRQAAGRGLQLLFYSVGIGQISSEVPQNLSASRPQDRQFILSSKKLLLSDSGFYLCAWSSGRANEQYFGPGTRLTVT.

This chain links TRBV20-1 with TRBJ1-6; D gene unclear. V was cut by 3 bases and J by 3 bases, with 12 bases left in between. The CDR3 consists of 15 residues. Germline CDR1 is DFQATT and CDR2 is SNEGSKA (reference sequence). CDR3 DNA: TGCAGTGCTAGGCCTGGCGGGAGCTATAATTCACCCCTCCACTTT. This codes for CSARPGGSYNSPLHF.